The present entry profiles one T cell receptor (beta chain) with its context. No antigen is known for it. Germline CDR1 MDHEN, CDR2 SYDVKM. Trimming took 5 bases from V and 4 from J; bases not matched to a gene: 10. CDR3 length: 15 residues. The data originate from a study of shared clonotypes between healthy human individuals. The study's findings and limits: Naive subsets tended to show greater estimated richness than memory subsets.

Profiled with immunoSEQ multiplex PCR; TCRdb holds only in-frame clones, not every one. The top ten clones hold approximately 0.9% of a sample with about 1.1 million clones, approximately 80% of them seen once. Sequencing input: memory CD4+ T cells from PBMCs. Documented subset: CD45RA-negative fraction. The source of this sequence is a man aged 18 to 30 in good health. Some clones in this sample may be carry-over from other donors' samples. This chain joins TRBV28 and TRBJ1-2; 7 nucleotides match TRBD1. In DNA form, the CDR3 reads TGTGCCAGCAGTCCCGGGACAGCCTCTGGCTATGGCTACACCTTC. This sequence encodes CASSPGTASGYGYTF.